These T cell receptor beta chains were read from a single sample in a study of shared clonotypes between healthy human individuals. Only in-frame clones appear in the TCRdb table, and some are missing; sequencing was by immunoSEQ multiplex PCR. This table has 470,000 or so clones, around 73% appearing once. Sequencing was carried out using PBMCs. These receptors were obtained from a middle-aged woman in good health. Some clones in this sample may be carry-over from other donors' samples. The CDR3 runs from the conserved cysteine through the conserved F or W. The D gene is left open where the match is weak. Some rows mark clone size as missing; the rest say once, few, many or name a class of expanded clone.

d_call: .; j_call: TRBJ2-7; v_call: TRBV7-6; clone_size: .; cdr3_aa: CASGRVEDREQYF; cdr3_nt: TGTGCCAGCGGGCGAGTAGAAGATCGCGAGCAGTACTTC
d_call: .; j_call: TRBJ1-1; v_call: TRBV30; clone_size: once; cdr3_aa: CALRQMNTEAFF; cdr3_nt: TGTGCCTTGCGACAGATGAACACTGAAGCTTTCTTT
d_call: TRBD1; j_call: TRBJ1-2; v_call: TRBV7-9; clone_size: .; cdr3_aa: CASSSEVGQGFGYTF; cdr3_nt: TGTGCCAGCAGCTCGGAGGTGGGACAGGGCTTTGGCTACACCTTC
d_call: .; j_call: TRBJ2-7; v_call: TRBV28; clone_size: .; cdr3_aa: CASSPSWGRGPSYEQYF; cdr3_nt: TGTGCCAGCAGTCCCTCATGGGGGCGGGGGCCCTCCTACGAGCAGTACTTC
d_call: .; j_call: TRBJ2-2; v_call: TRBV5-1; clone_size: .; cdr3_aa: CASSLATAVLGTGELFF; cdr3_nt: TGCGCCAGCAGCTTAGCCACAGCAGTTTTGGGCACCGGGGAGCTGTTTTTT
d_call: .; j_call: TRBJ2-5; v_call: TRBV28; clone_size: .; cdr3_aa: CASSFDSEETQYF; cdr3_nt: TGTGCCAGCAGTTTCGACAGTGAAGAGACCCAGTACTTC
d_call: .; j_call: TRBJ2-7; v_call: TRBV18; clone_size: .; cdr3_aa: CASSPGTSMGEQYF; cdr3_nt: TGTGCCAGCTCACCCGGAACTAGTATGGGCGAGCAGTACTTC
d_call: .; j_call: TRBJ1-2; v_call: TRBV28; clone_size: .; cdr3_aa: CASGFRWGEDYGYTF; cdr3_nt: TGTGCCAGCGGATTCCGATGGGGCGAAGACTATGGCTACACCTTC
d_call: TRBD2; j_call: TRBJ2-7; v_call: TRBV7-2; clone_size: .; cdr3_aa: CASSFLSGTPPYEQYF; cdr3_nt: TGTGCCAGCAGCTTTCTTAGCGGGACCCCTCCTTACGAGCAGTACTTC
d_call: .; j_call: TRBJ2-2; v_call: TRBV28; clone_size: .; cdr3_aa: CASRSYPVGTGELFF; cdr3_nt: TGTGCCAGCAGATCCTACCCGGTGGGTACCGGGGAGCTGTTTTTT
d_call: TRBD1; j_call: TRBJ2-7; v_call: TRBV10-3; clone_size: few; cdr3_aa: CATNRGEGSEQYF; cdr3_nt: TGTGCCACCAACAGGGGGGAAGGAAGCGAGCAGTACTTC
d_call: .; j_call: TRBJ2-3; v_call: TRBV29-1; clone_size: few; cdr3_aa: CSVERRGGDTQYF; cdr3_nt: TGCAGCGTTGAAAGGAGGGGTGGAGATACGCAGTATTTT